These 21 T cell receptor beta chains came from one sample sequenced in a study of T cell responses to AZD1222 COVID-19 vaccine. The assay was immunoSEQ multiplex PCR, and TCRdb's table has in-frame clones only and misses some. The table lists 200,000 or so clones, 90% to 95% of them singletons. Sequencing used peripheral blood, obtained on day 0 of AZD1222 vaccination. These receptors originate from an adult in good health.

The V call is TRBV29-1, the J call TRBJ2-7; tentatively, D is TRBD2 (5 bases). This CDR3 region has 12 residues. V shed 2 bases and J shed 7 bases, with 12 bases lying between them. The germline gives CDR1 SQVTM, CDR2 ANQGSEA. CDR3 nucleotide sequence: TGCAGCGTTGAAAGGCACCCGGGGGAGCAGTACTTC. Encoded protein: CSVERHPGEQYF.

This chain uses TRBV6-4 with TRBJ2-1, with D unresolved. V lost 6 bases and J lost 9, with 12 bases in between. The CDR3 covers 12 residues. The V gene's germline CDR1 is MRHNA and CDR2 SNTAGT. Written as DNA, the CDR3 is TGTGCCAGCAGCTCTCGCGTGGGTGAGCAGTTCTTC. Its translation is CASSSRVGEQFF.

CDR3 sequence (DNA): TGTGCCAGCAGTTTATCCCCCTGGACTGGATTTGAAGCTTTCTTT. This gives the protein CASSLSPWTGFEAFF. The chain uses TRBV27 and TRBJ1-1; D gene unclear. The CDR3 has 15 amino acids. V lost 0 bases and J 7 bases, leaving 15 bases between the germline ends. In germline, CDR1 is MNHEY, CDR2 SMNVEV (reference sequence).

V gene TRBV7-9 combines with J gene TRBJ1-3; no firm D call. CDR3 length equals 15 residues. The V gene's germline CDR1 is SEHNR and CDR2 FQNEAQ (reference sequence). The V gene lost 5 bases and the J gene lost 2 bases, with 13 bases spanning the gap. The CDR3 region is CASSTERVPGNTIYF. As DNA, the CDR3 is TGTGCCAGCAGCACAGAAAGGGTCCCTGGAAACACCATATATTTT. Based on the CDR3 plus reference TRBV7-9 and TRBJ1-3, the full variable domain is DTGVSQNPRHKITKRGQNVTFRCDPISEHNRLYWYRQTLGQGPEFLTYFQNEAQLEKSRLLSDRFSAERPKGSFSTLEIQRTEQGDSAMYLCASSTERVPGNTIYFGEGSWLTVV.

The chain joins TRBV6-5 to TRBJ2-3; 8 nucleotides align to TRBD1. Trimming removed 0 bases from V and 3 bases from J; junction bases left unmatched: 5. Germline lookup yields CDR1 MNHEY and CDR2 SVGAGI. This CDR3 is built from 16 residues. The CDR3 nucleotides are TGTGCCAGCAGTTACTCTGTGGACAGGGTAACAGATACGCAGTATTTT. It is translated as CASSYSVDRVTDTQYF.

The gene calls are TRBV15 and TRBJ1-1, with a weak D call TRBD1 (6 bases). Trimming took off 3 bases at V and 1 base at J, with 6 bases between the two ends. Germline V gives CDR1 LNHNV, CDR2 YYDKDF (reference sequence). The CDR3 extends over 13 amino acids. CDR3 DNA sequence: TGTGCCACCAGCAGGGGGGCGAACACTGAAGCTTTCTTT. This sequence encodes CATSRGANTEAFF.

This chain connects TRBV4-1 to TRBJ2-1, with D perhaps matching TRBD1 or TRBD2 (5 bases each). Between the trimmed V and J ends, which lost 4 bases and 10 bases, there was a span of 11 bases. This CDR3 region has 12 residues. CDR1 and CDR2 from the germline V gene are MGHRA and YSYEKL. The CDR3 loop reads CASSPGTPEQFF. The CDR3 nucleotides read TGCGCCAGCAGCCCCGGGACCCCGGAGCAGTTCTTC.

The chain has TRBV2 and TRBJ2-5, with D tentatively TRBD1 (6 bases). Trimming took off 11 bases at V and 7 bases at J, with 14 bases between the two ends. This CDR3 contains 11 residues. Germline CDR1 and CDR2: SNHLY and FYNNEI. The CDR3, as DNA: TGTGCCGTCGGGGTAGGGGGGACCCAGTACTTC. It codes for CAVGVGGTQYF.

This rearrangement joins TRBV18 to TRBJ2-2; weak D call: TRBD1 (5 bases). V lost 3 bases to trimming and J lost 0 bases, with 11 bases between them. The germline CDR1 and CDR2 sequences are KGHSH and LQKENI. This CDR3 has 16 amino acids. Here the CDR3 reads CASSPTGASNTGELFF. The DNA for the CDR3 is TGTGCCAGCTCACCGACTGGGGCGTCGAACACCGGGGAGCTGTTTTTT.

This clone came up once. V gene TRBV10-3 combines with J gene TRBJ1-1; D perhaps matches TRBD1 (6 bases). In germline, CDR1 is ENHRY, CDR2 SYGVKD. Trimming shortened V by 6 bases and J by 1 base, and 9 bases separated the two germline ends. The CDR3 has 13 residues. The CDR3 here is CAIRTGPNTEAFF. In nucleotides, the CDR3 is TGTGCCATCAGAACAGGGCCGAACACTGAAGCTTTCTTT.

This clone is a singleton in its sample. The chain combines TRBV14 with TRBJ1-6; 9 nucleotides match TRBD1. J gave up 8 bases and V 5 bases, and 4 bases lay outside the gene matches. Germline V gene sequence: CDR1 SGHDN, CDR2 FVKESK. The CDR3 sequence is 14 residues long. DNA of the CDR3: TGTGCCAGCAGCTCGACAGGGGGTTATTCACCCCTCCACTTT. Encoded protein: CASSSTGGYSPLHF.

The rearrangement joins TRBV28 to TRBJ2-5; 8 positions agree with TRBD2. Germline CDR1 reads MDHEN; CDR2 reads SYDVKM. The CDR3 has 17 amino acids. The V segment lost 3 bases and the J segment 4 bases; nucleotides outside the gene matches: 13. Written as DNA, the CDR3 is TGTGCCAGCAGTTTCCCTACTAGCGGTTGGGGGGTAGAGACCCAGTACTTC. Residues: CASSFPTSGWGVETQYF.

In its sample, this clone was seen once. The rearrangement links TRBV6-6 to TRBJ2-3, with D possibly matching TRBD2 (6 bases). The CDR3 is 14 residues long. CDR1 and CDR2 from the germline V gene are MNHNY and SVGAGI (reference sequence). V shed 3 bases and J shed 1 base, with 8 bases lying between them. CDR3 DNA: TGTGCCAGCAGTTATAGCGGAGGCACAGATACGCAGTATTTT. Its protein product is CASSYSGGTDTQYF.

The V gene is TRBV12-5, the J gene TRBJ2-2, with D possibly matching TRBD1 (5 bases). The germline V gene encodes CDR1 LGHNT and CDR2 FRNRAP. This CDR3 comprises 17 residues. V was cut by 0 bases and J by 2 bases, with 13 bases left in between. The CDR3 loop reads CASGLVGPGLNTGELFF. CDR3 nucleotide sequence: TGTGCTAGTGGTTTGGTAGGACCAGGGCTAAACACCGGGGAGCTGTTTTTT.

The gene calls are TRBV28 and TRBJ1-6; D perhaps matches TRBD1 (5 bases). There are 11 residues in the CDR3. Between the trimmed V and J ends, which lost 6 bases and 9 bases, there was a span of 6 bases. Germline-derived CDR1 and CDR2 are MDHEN and SYDVKM. The CDR3 coding sequence is TGTGCCAGCAGCAGGGTTTCACCCCTCCACTTT. Amino acid sequence: CASSRVSPLHF. The full variable domain, its missing parts supplied by reference TRBV28 and TRBJ1-6, is DVKVTQSSRYLVKRTGEKVFLECVQDMDHENMFWYRQDPGLGLRLIYFSYDVKMKEKGDIPEGYSVSREKKERFSLILESASTNQTSMYLCASSRVSPLHFGNGTRLTVT.

The V and J genes are TRBV29-1 and TRBJ1-2; 7 bases line up with TRBD1. This CDR3 spans 12 amino acids. Germline V gives CDR1 SQVTM, CDR2 ANQGSEA. The J segment lost 4 bases and the V segment lost 3 bases, leaving 2 bases of the junction unmatched. This CDR3 is CSVEDRSYGYTF. The DNA for the CDR3 is TGCAGCGTTGAGGACAGGAGCTATGGCTACACCTTC.

The chain recombines TRBV19 with TRBJ1-2; 8 nucleotides match TRBD1. The J segment lost 7 bases and the V segment lost 5 bases, leaving 6 bases of the junction unmatched. Germline V gives CDR1 LNHDA, CDR2 SQIVND (reference sequence). CDR3 length: 13 residues. The chain's CDR3 is CASSATGTGGYTF. The CDR3 bases are TGTGCCAGTAGTGCGACAGGGACAGGTGGCTACACCTTC.

The rearrangement joins TRBV19 to TRBJ2-1, with D possibly being TRBD1 (6 bases). This CDR3 comprises 15 residues. Trimming removed 5 bases at V and 2 bases at J, with 13 bases between. Germline V gene sequence: CDR1 LNHDA, CDR2 SQIVND (reference sequence). This CDR3 reads CASSSGTPTYNEQFF. The CDR3 DNA is TGTGCCAGTAGTTCCGGGACACCAACCTACAATGAGCAGTTCTTC.

This chain links TRBV19 with TRBJ1-5, with D unclear. Germline CDR1 reads LNHDA; CDR2 reads SQIVND (reference sequence). There are 15 residues in the CDR3. The V end lost 4 bases, the J end lost 6 bases, and 16 bases lay between the germline ends. CDR3 in DNA: TGTGCCAGTAGTAACGGGCCCCAAGCGCGTCAGCCCCAGCATTTT. This sequence encodes CASSNGPQARQPQHF.

The chain employs TRBV7-8 and TRBJ2-1, with 7 bases lining up with TRBD2. J lost 10 bases, V lost 8 bases, and 11 bases had no gene match. Germline-derived CDR1 and CDR2 are SGHVS and FQNEAQ. There are 13 residues in the CDR3. The DNA of the CDR3 is TGTGCCAGCCTGGGGCGGGAGTCAGGAGAGCAGTTCTTC. Translating gives CASLGRESGEQFF.

V is TRBV27 and J is TRBJ1-2; TRBD1 matches at 10 bases. J was trimmed by 8 bases and V by 6 bases; bases with no gene match: 9. The CDR3 extends over 14 amino acids. Per the germline V gene, CDR1 is MNHEY and CDR2 is SMNVEV (reference sequence). The CDR3 region has the DNA TGTGCCAGCAGACTTGACAGGGGGCTCGGGGGCTACACCTTC. Translating it yields CASRLDRGLGGYTF.